This T cell receptor beta chain came from a study of control samples from healthy donors and cancer patients. The repertoire was sequenced with immunoSEQ multiplex PCR; TCRdb's copy has only in-frame clones and lacks some. The sample has under 150,000 clones, roughly 92% seen once. The receptor was derived from a man aged 25-45 years in good health. The sequencing input was blood.

In nucleotides, the CDR3 is TGTGCCAGCAGCTTGGAAGGGACAGGGTACGGCTATGGCTACACCTTC. Protein product: CASSLEGTGYGYGYTF. The chain joins TRBV5-6 to TRBJ1-2; 9 nucleotides agree with TRBD1. CDR3 length: 16 amino acids. CDR1 SGHDT and CDR2 YYEEEE come from the germline V gene. Trimming removed 0 bases from V and 4 bases from J; junction bases left unmatched: 7.